This is a list of T cell receptor beta chains from one sample in a study of human T cells and chemical hapten exposure. Each CDR3 protein is one row after TCRdb ran MiXCR on the RACE reads. The table lists 85,000 to 120,000 distinct CDR3 sequences, around 10% of them singletons, with 1.5% to 2% in the top ten. The material was whole blood, obtained in connection with sensitization to the hapten diphenylcyclopropenone (DPC). Every receptor here comes from a woman in her 50s with alopecia areata. Some clones in this sample may be carry-over from other donors' samples. The CDR3 runs from the conserved cysteine through the conserved F or W. Fields, in order: clone size, D gene, V gene, J gene, CDR3 DNA, CDR3 protein. D genes are given only for firm matches. Size is omitted from some rows. Given values are once, few, many or a class for expanded clones.

.	.	TRBV18	TRBJ1-5	TGTGCCAGCTCACCGCGGACACCCCGAGATCAGCCCCAGCATTTT	CASSPRTPRDQPQHF
.	TRBD2	TRBV12-3/TRBV12-4	TRBJ2-3	TGTGCCAGCAGTTTGTCCGGGACTAGCGGGAGGGAGGATACGCAGTATTTT	CASSLSGTSGREDTQYF
many	.	TRBV4-2	TRBJ2-6	TGTGCCAGCAGCCCTCGGGGAGCAGGCGGGGTTGGGGCCAACGTCCTGACTTTC	CASSPRGAGGVGANVLTF
.	.	TRBV28	TRBJ2-6	TGTGCCAGCAGTTTTTCCCCCATTGTCCTGACTTTC	CASSFSPIVLTF
.	.	TRBV7-9	TRBJ2-5	TGTGCCAGCAGATCCGCCGGGGCAGCCCAAGAGACCCAGTACTTC	CASRSAGAAQETQYF
.	.	TRBV6-4	TRBJ2-2	TGTGCCAGCAGCCTATCAGGGATCGGGGAGCTGTTTTTT	CASSLSGIGELFF
many	TRBD1	TRBV27	TRBJ2-4	TGTGCCAGCAGTATGGTACAGGGGTCCAAAAACATTCAGTACTTC	CASSMVQGSKNIQYF
.	TRBD1	TRBV28	TRBJ1-2	TGTGCCATCACAGGGGGCTATGGCTACACCTTC	CAITGGYGYTF
many	.	TRBV6-5	TRBJ2-6	TGTGCCAGCAGTTACTCGAGGAGCTCTGGGGCCAACGTCCTGACTTTC	CASSYSRSSGANVLTF
many	TRBD1	TRBV6-5	TRBJ1-3	TGTGCCAGCATGGGACAGGGAGTAAGCTCTGGAAACACCATATATTTT	CASMGQGVSSGNTIYF
.	.	TRBV12-3/TRBV12-4	TRBJ1-5	TGTGCCAGCAGTTTCCGGGGATATAGCAATCAGCCCCAGCATTTT	CASSFRGYSNQPQHF
.	TRBD2	TRBV5-4	TRBJ2-1	TGTGCCAGCAGCTTGGAAGGACTAGCGGGGAATGAGCAGTTCTTC	CASSLEGLAGNEQFF
many	.	TRBV6-2/TRBV6-3	TRBJ2-3	TGTGCCAGCAGTAACAGGGAGGCAGATACGCAGTATTTT	CASSNREADTQYF
many	.	TRBV5-1	TRBJ1-1	TGCGCCAGCAGCTTGAGCCCCGATAAAACGGCTTTCTTT	CASSLSPDKTAFF
few	TRBD1	TRBV29-1	TRBJ1-1	TGCAGCGTTGAAAAAGCGGGACAGGGAGTGAACACTGAAGCTTTCTTT	CSVEKAGQGVNTEAFF
few	.	TRBV5-1	TRBJ2-1	TGCGCCAGCAGCTTGGGATCGGAGTACAATGAGCAGTTCTTC	CASSLGSEYNEQFF
.	TRBD1	TRBV20-1	TRBJ2-1	TGCAGTGCCTCCCTGGGGGGACAGGGCTACAATGAGCAGTTCTTC	CSASLGGQGYNEQFF
.	.	TRBV28	TRBJ2-1	TGTGCCAGCAGTTCCCACGCGGGTGCTGGTGTGGATGAGCAGTTCTTC	CASSSHAGAGVDEQFF